The rows below give T cell receptor beta chains drawn from one sample of a study of tumor T cells in aggressive B-cell lymphoma. The assay was immunoSEQ multiplex PCR, and TCRdb's table has in-frame clones only and misses some. Among about 3,300 clones listed, around nine tenths were seen once. Sequenced: tumor tissue. The receptors originated from an adult with diffuse large B cell lymphoma. Both conserved end residues are part of each CDR3.

cdr3_aa,v_call,j_call
CASSSSGVYEQYF,TRBV11-3,TRBJ2-7
CASSLVAGAQETQYF,TRBV7-2,TRBJ2-5
CASSTWPDSQGQGGDTQYF,TRBV4-1,TRBJ2-3
CASSLRDRVNIQYF,TRBV13,TRBJ2-4
CASSLGGLAGVGETQYF,TRBV5-4,TRBJ2-5
CASRPAGQGQPQHF,TRBV27,TRBJ1-5
CASSLAGTSGRMGNEQFF,TRBV5-1,TRBJ2-1
CASSRTDYEQYF,TRBV5-5,TRBJ2-7
CASSRLAGGGFNEQFF,TRBV14,TRBJ2-1
CASSQGLWDKNRTDTQYF,TRBV4-2,TRBJ2-3
CASSLRTGLVTDTQYF,TRBV7-2,TRBJ2-3
CASSQSVLGNEQFF,TRBV16,TRBJ2-1
CSAHAGTGGQETQYF,TRBV29-1,TRBJ2-5
CASSQDRSSPTDTQYF,TRBV4-2,TRBJ2-3
CASSPSSGLSYEQYF,TRBV7-9,TRBJ2-7
CASRGDRGLSNEQFF,TRBV5-1,TRBJ2-1
CASSLGGNSNQPQHF,TRBV5-1,TRBJ1-5
CAIAPGPGPYGYTF,TRBV19,TRBJ1-2
CASGEREYNEQFF,TRBV2,TRBJ2-1
CASSQNSGSKLGEQFF,TRBV7-3,TRBJ2-1
CAWSVPPPRYQETQYF,TRBV30,TRBJ2-5
CASSQAFSRSVPGELFF,TRBV14,TRBJ2-2
CASSLAGAKSYEQYF,TRBV5-1,TRBJ2-7
CASSQDYPGTSEAFF,TRBV4-2,TRBJ1-1
CASRTSGLNNEQFF,TRBV19,TRBJ2-1
CASSRTGRAHGYTF,TRBV27,TRBJ1-2
CTSSLERGTEAFF,TRBV7-8,TRBJ1-1
CASSSLKTSTNIQYF,TRBV5-4,TRBJ2-4
CASSQFLAGPGELFF,TRBV4-3,TRBJ2-2
CASSRSVGTSTDTQYF,TRBV5-1,TRBJ2-3
CASSLGLAGGADTQYF,TRBV7-9,TRBJ2-3
CASSSDRGIYNEQFF,TRBV7-9,TRBJ2-1
CASKTTGSEGYTF,TRBV27,TRBJ1-2
CASIDSDSASEAFF,TRBV19,TRBJ1-1
CASSVGLAGEQFF,TRBV9,TRBJ2-1
CASSGKGGGGMTPYEQYF,TRBV5-1,TRBJ2-7
CASKQGTEQYF,TRBV6-6,TRBJ2-5
CASSIDSLNTEAFF,TRBV19,TRBJ1-1
CASRSNRGGYTF,TRBV7-2,TRBJ1-2
CASSQGTGAKNIQYF,TRBV4-3,TRBJ2-4
CASSLRQGGWEQYF,TRBV7-2,TRBJ2-7
CSVVDTGNSGANVLTF,TRBV29-1,TRBJ2-6
CASKGGSNEQFF,TRBV2,TRBJ2-1
CASSKDSGSFDEQFF,TRBV19,TRBJ2-1
CASSPQGVETQYF,TRBV18,TRBJ2-5